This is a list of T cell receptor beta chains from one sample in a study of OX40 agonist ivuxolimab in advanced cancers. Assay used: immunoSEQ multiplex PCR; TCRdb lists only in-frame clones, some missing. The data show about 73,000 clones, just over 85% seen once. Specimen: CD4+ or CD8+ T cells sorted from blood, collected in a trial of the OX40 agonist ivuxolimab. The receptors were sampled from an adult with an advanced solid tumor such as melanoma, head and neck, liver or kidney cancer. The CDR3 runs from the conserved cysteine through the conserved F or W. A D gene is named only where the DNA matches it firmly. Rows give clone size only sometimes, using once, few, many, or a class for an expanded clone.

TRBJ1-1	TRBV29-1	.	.	TGCAGCGTGGGGAGGAACACTGAAGCTTTCTTT	CSVGRNTEAFF
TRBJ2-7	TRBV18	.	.	TGTGCCAGCTCACCATCCAGTTCCTCCTACGAGCAGTACTTC	CASSPSSSSYEQYF
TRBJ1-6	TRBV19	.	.	TGTGCCAGTAGTATAGTCGGTGAAGATTCACCCCTCCACTTT	CASSIVGEDSPLHF
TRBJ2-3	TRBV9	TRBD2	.	TGTGCCAGCAGCGTAGCTGGACTAGCGGGAGTTAGCACAGATACGCAGTATTTT	CASSVAGLAGVSTDTQYF
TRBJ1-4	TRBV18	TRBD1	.	TGTGCCAGCTCACCGGACAGGGGGACTGAAAAACTGTTTTTT	CASSPDRGTEKLFF
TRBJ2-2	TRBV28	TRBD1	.	TGTGCCAGCAGTTATGGACAGGGGAACACCGGGGAGCTGTTTTTT	CASSYGQGNTGELFF
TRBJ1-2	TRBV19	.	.	TGTGCCAGTAGTGGTGGGGCAGGGGATTCAGTGCGAGGCTACACCTTC	CASSGGAGDSVRGYTF
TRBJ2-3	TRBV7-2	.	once	TGTGCCAGCAGAAGCCCCTCTACAGATACGCAGTATTTT	CASRSPSTDTQYF
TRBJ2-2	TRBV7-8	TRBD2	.	TGTGCCAGCAGCCCGCGGGAGGGCGCCGGGGAGCTGTTTTTT	CASSPREGAGELFF
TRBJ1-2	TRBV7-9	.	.	TGTGCCAGCAGGAACAGGGTCGGCTACACCTTC	CASRNRVGYTF
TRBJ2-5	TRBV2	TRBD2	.	TGTGCCAGCAGCGGGACTAGCGGGGGGGTCCTTGAGACCCAGTACTTC	CASSGTSGGVLETQYF
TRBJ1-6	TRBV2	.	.	TGTGCCAGCAAAGGTCTTACTAATTCACCCCTCCACTTT	CASKGLTNSPLHF
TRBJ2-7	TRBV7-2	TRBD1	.	TGTGCCAGCAGCCCCCGACAGGGTTGGGTCGGGCAGTACTTC	CASSPRQGWVGQYF
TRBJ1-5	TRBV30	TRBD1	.	TGTGCCTGGAGACAGGGGACAGGGGGACGTCAGCCCCAGCATTTT	CAWRQGTGGRQPQHF
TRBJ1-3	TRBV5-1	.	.	TGCGCCAGCAGCTCCGGGACAGGAAACACCATATATTTT	CASSSGTGNTIYF
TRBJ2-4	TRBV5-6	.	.	TGTGCCAGCAGCTTTTTTCGGCTAGCAGGAAACATTCAGTACTTC	CASSFFRLAGNIQYF
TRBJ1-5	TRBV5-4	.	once	TGTGCCAGCAGCCTGCAGCCAAATAGCAATCAGCCCCAGCATTTT	CASSLQPNSNQPQHF
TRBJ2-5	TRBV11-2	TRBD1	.	TGTGCCAGCAGCCCGGGACAGTTACAAGAGACCCAGTACTTC	CASSPGQLQETQYF
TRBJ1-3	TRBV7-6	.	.	TGTGCCAGCAGCTCAAAGAGCTCTGGAAACACCATATATTTT	CASSSKSSGNTIYF
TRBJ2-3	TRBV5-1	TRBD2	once	TGCGCCAGCAGCTTCCGGGGGGGATACACAGATACGCAGTATTTT	CASSFRGGYTDTQYF
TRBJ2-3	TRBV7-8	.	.	TGTGCCAGCAGCTTGGGTGAGGGGCGCGAAGAAACAGATACGCAGTATTTT	CASSLGEGREETDTQYF
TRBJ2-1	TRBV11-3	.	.	TGTGCCAGCAGCTATCAATTCGGTGAGCAGTTCTTC	CASSYQFGEQFF
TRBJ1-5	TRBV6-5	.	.	TGTGCCAGCAGTGGGGGAGGGGAGAGGCCCCAGCATTTT	CASSGGGERPQHF
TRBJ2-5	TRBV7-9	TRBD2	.	TGTGCCAGCAGCTTAGGCGGGACTAGCGCCCAAGAGACCCAGTACTTC	CASSLGGTSAQETQYF
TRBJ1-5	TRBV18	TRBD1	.	TGTGCCAGCTCACCACGGACAGGTGAGCCCCAGCATTTT	CASSPRTGEPQHF
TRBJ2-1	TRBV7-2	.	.	TGTGCCAGCAGCTTAAACTCCGGCTTGCGGGTTGAGCAGTTCTTC	CASSLNSGLRVEQFF
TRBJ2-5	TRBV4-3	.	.	TGCGCCAGCAGCCAAGAGTCGGGACCCCAGAACTTC	CASSQESGPQNF
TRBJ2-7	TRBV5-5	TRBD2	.	TGTGCCAGCAGCTTAGGGACGGGAGGCGAGCAGTACTTC	CASSLGTGGEQYF
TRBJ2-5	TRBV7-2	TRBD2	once	TGTGCCAGCAGCTTATCGGCGGGGGGCATACAAGAGACCCAGTACTTC	CASSLSAGGIQETQYF
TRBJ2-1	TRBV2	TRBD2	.	TGTGCCAGCAGTCTAACCGGGACTACTAAGTTCTTC	CASSLTGTTKFF
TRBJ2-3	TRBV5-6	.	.	TGTGCCAGCAGCCCCCAGGGCACAGATACGCAGTATTTT	CASSPQGTDTQYF
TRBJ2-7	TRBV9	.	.	TGTGCCAGCAGCGCCCCTGGAACCCACGAGCAGTACTTC	CASSAPGTHEQYF
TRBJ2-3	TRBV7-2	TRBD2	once	TGTGCCAGCAGCTTGTTTGGCGGGGGGGCCGTAGATACGCAGTATTTT	CASSLFGGGAVDTQYF
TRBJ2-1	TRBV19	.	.	TGTGCCAGTAGTCAAGGGACCCCCGGGGGTAATGAGCAGTTCTTC	CASSQGTPGGNEQFF
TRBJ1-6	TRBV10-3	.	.	TGTGCCATCAGTGAGTCGGGGGGGACAACGAATTCACCCCTCCACTTT	CAISESGGTTNSPLHF
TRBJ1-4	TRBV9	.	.	TGTGCCAGCAGCGTCCGGGAGTCAACTAATGAAAAACTGTTTTTT	CASSVRESTNEKLFF
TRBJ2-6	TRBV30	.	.	TGTGCCTGGAGTGTACAGAGCTCTGGGGCCAACGTCCTGACTTTC	CAWSVQSSGANVLTF
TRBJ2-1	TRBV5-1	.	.	TGCGCCAGCAGCTTGGGTGCTTCGCAATTCTACAATGAGCAGTTCTTC	CASSLGASQFYNEQFF
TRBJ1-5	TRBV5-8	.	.	TGTGCCAGCAGCTTGATACAGGTTAATCAGCCCCAGCATTTT	CASSLIQVNQPQHF
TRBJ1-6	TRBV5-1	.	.	TGCGCCAGCAGCCCCGAGGACGGGATTAATTCACCCCTCCACTTT	CASSPEDGINSPLHF
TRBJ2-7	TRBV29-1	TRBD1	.	TGCAGCATAACCGGGACAGGGAACTACGAGCAGTACTTC	CSITGTGNYEQYF
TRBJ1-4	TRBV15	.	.	TGTGCCACCAGCAGTAGGGCGGATGAAAAACTGTTTTTT	CATSSRADEKLFF
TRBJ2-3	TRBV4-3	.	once	TGCGCCAGCAGCCAAGATCCCCGAAGCACAGATACGCAGTATTTT	CASSQDPRSTDTQYF
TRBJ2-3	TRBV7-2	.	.	TGTGCCAGCAGCCAGGACTACCTTAGCACAGATACGCAGTATTTT	CASSQDYLSTDTQYF